This is a list of T cell receptor beta chains from one sample in a study of memory B cells and T cells in multiple sclerosis. What these receptors recognize is not known. Generated by immunoSEQ multiplex PCR, the TCRdb table keeps only in-frame clones and is missing some. The sample lists about 32,000 clones; roughly 82% were seen once. The sample taken for sequencing was PBMCs from blood kept in culture. These receptor sequences come from a human donor with multiple sclerosis. The CDR3 runs from the conserved cysteine through the conserved F or W. The D gene is left open where the match is weak. Not every row has a clone size; where given, it reads once, few, many or a size class.

V: TRBV5-1
size: -
length: 13
D: -
J: TRBJ1-1
DNA: TGCGCCAGCAGCTCCCCCGGAGTTTTTGAAGCTTTCTTT
CDR3: CASSSPGVFEAFF

V: TRBV18
size: -
length: 15
D: -
J: TRBJ1-1
DNA: TGTGCCAGCCCCGCCGCAGCAGGGGCGAGGACTGAAGCTTTCTTT
CDR3: CASPAAAGARTEAFF

V: TRBV10-3
size: -
length: 15
D: -
J: TRBJ2-1
DNA: TGTGCCATCAGTGAGGGCAGGGTAAGAGACAATGAGCAGTTCTTC
CDR3: CAISEGRVRDNEQFF

V: TRBV4-2
size: few
length: 18
D: TRBD2
J: TRBJ2-1
DNA: TGTGCCAGCAGCCAAGATCTAGCGGGGGACACTTCCTACAATGAGCAGTTCTTC
CDR3: CASSQDLAGDTSYNEQFF

V: TRBV5-1
size: -
length: 16
D: -
J: TRBJ2-2
DNA: TGCGCCAGCAGCCCGGCCGGGGGGCTTAGCACCGGGGAGCTGTTTTTT
CDR3: CASSPAGGLSTGELFF

V: TRBV14
size: -
length: 15
D: TRBD2
J: TRBJ2-2
DNA: TGTGCCAGCAACGTAGCGGGAGTGAACACCGGGGAGCTGTTTTTT
CDR3: CASNVAGVNTGELFF

V: TRBV19
size: -
length: 20
D: TRBD2
J: TRBJ2-7
DNA: TGTGCCAAGATTCTCGGACCGGCTGATACTAGCGGGAGGCCCTCCTACGAGCAGTACTTC
CDR3: CAKILGPADTSGRPSYEQYF

V: TRBV7-9
size: few
length: 15
D: -
J: TRBJ2-2
DNA: TGTGCCAGCAGCTCCCTGGGACTTTTCACCGGGGAGCTGTTTTTT
CDR3: CASSSLGLFTGELFF

V: TRBV13
size: -
length: 15
D: TRBD1
J: TRBJ2-7
DNA: TGTGCCAGCAGCTTAGTCGGACAGGGGTCTTCCGAGCAGTACTTC
CDR3: CASSLVGQGSSEQYF

V: TRBV7-6
size: -
length: 14
D: TRBD1
J: TRBJ2-7
DNA: TGTGCCAGCAGCCCTCGGACAGGGGTCTACGAGCAGTACTTC
CDR3: CASSPRTGVYEQYF

V: TRBV9
size: -
length: 15
D: TRBD1
J: TRBJ1-4
DNA: TGTGCCAGCAGCGCTGACCCAGGGGGTAATGAAAAACTGTTTTTT
CDR3: CASSADPGGNEKLFF

V: TRBV5-1
size: -
length: 11
D: -
J: TRBJ2-5
DNA: TGCGCCAGCAGCTCGCAAGAGACCCAGTACTTC
CDR3: CASSSQETQYF

V: TRBV2
size: -
length: 12
D: -
J: TRBJ1-5
DNA: TGTGCCAGCAGGGGGGGCAATCAGCCCCAGCATTTT
CDR3: CASRGGNQPQHF

V: TRBV12-5
size: -
length: 19
D: TRBD2
J: TRBJ2-2
DNA: TGTGCTAGTGGTTTGGACGTGGGACTAGCGGGTTCGAACACCGGGGAGCTGTTTTTT
CDR3: CASGLDVGLAGSNTGELFF

V: TRBV4-2
size: -
length: 15
D: -
J: TRBJ2-2
DNA: TGTGCCAGCAGCCCACGGGACTCCTACACCGGGGAGCTGTTTTTT
CDR3: CASSPRDSYTGELFF